This T cell receptor beta chain was recovered during a study of blood T cell repertoires in COVID-19. The wider study: There were acute and convalescent COVID-19 samples, and they came from the United States, Italy and Spain. PBMCs, B-cell-depleted T cells, or T cells provided the cDNA or gDNA that made up the material.

In the original analysis: From reference gene primer amplification, estimates of nucleated cell counts were derived. Using immunoSEQ multiplex PCR, the repertoire was profiled, and TCRdb retains in-frame clones only, with some absent. V and J calls and clone size are copied from that table; D and trimming were computed from the DNA. The table has 150,000 to 200,000 clones, roughly 89% seen once. The CDR3 is 13 residues long. The V end was cut by 6 bases, the J end by 9 bases, with 14 bases between. The V gene's germline CDR1 is SNHLY and CDR2 FYNNEI. The specimen sequenced was peripheral blood. The rearrangement links TRBV2 to TRBJ2-2; maybe TRBD1 (5 bases). The TCR was taken from a man aged 18-30 years with active or convalescent COVID-19. CDR3 region: CASSRTSPRELFF. CDR3 DNA sequence: TGTGCCAGCAGCCGGACATCCCCCAGGGAGCTGTTTTTT. Full variable domain (remainder filled in from reference TRBV2 and TRBJ2-2): EPEVTQTPSHQVTQMGQEVILRCVPISNHLYFYWYRQILGQKVEFLVSFYNNEISEKSEIFDDQFSVERPDGSNFTLKIRSTKLEDSAMYFCASSRTSPRELFFGEGSRLTVL.